The T cell receptor beta chain described here comes from a study of blood T cells in healthy people across ages. For the study at large: About one barcoded beta molecule per two T cells came from capture by template switching.

Germline CDR1 is MNHNY and CDR2 is SVGAGI (reference sequence). CDR3 length: 14 residues. The V gene lost 4 bases and the J gene lost 2 bases, with 10 bases spanning the gap. General study findings and limits: For the donors, CMV status was unknown and possibly confounded expanded clonotype changes.

Combining a sample-barcoded 5' primer with a J-beta primer mix, a second PCR ran for roughly 7 to 12 cycles. TCRdb re-called the 5' RACE reads with MiXCR, one entry per CDR3 protein. The repertoire holds about 290,000 distinct CDR3 sequences, with around 30% as singletons. As regards this clonotype: The antigen is undetermined.

Sequenced sample: blood. This chain joins TRBV6-6 and TRBJ2-3; D unclear. The clonotype comes from an older woman in good health. The CDR3 is CASSWPVDTDTQYF. The DNA of the CDR3 is TGTGCCAGCAGTTGGCCTGTTGACACAGATACGCAGTATTTT.